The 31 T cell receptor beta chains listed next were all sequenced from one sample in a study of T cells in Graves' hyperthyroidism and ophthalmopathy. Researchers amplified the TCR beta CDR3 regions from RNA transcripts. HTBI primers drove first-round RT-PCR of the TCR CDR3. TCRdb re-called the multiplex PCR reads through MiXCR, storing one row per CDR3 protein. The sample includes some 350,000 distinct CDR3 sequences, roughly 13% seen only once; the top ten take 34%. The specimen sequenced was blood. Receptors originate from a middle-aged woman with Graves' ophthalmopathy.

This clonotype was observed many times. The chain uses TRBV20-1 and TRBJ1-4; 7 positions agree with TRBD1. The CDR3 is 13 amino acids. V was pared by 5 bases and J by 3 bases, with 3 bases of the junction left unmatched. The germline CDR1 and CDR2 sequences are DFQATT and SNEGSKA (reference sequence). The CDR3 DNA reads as TGCAGTGCTCGGACAGGCTCTAATGAAAAACTGTTTTTT. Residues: CSARTGSNEKLFF.

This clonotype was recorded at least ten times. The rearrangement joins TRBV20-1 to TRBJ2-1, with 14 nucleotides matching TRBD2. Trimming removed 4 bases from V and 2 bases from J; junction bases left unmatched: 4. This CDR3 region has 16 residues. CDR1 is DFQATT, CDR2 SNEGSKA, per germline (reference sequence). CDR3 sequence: CSAIPGLAGAYNEQFF. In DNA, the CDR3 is TGCAGTGCTATCCCGGGACTAGCGGGGGCCTACAATGAGCAGTTCTTC.

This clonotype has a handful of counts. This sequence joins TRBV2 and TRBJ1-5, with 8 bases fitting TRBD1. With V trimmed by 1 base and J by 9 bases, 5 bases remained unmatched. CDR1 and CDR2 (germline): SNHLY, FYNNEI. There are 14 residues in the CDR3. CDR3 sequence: CASSEDRGWRPQHF. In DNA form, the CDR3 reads TGTGCCAGCAGTGAAGACAGGGGGTGGCGGCCCCAGCATTTT.

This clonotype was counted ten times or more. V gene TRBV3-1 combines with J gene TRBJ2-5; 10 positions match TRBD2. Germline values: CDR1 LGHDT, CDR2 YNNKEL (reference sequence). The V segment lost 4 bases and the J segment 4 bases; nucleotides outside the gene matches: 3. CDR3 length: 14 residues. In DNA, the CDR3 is TGTGCCAGCAGCCTCCGGACTAGCGGAGAGACCCAGTACTTC. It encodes CASSLRTSGETQYF.

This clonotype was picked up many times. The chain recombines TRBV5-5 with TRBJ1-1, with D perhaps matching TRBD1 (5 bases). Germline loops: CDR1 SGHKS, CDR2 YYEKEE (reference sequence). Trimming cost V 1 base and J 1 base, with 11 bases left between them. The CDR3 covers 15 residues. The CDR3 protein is CASSLLPGTNTEAFF. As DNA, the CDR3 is TGTGCCAGCAGCTTGCTCCCAGGGACGAACACTGAAGCTTTCTTT. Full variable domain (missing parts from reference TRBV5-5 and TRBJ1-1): DAGVTQSPTHLIKTRGQQVTLRCSPISGHKSVSWYQQVLGQGPQFIFQYYEKEERGRGNFPDRFSARQFPNYSSELNVNALLLGDSALYLCASSLLPGTNTEAFFGQGTRLTVV.

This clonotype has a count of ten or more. DNA for the CDR3: TGTGCCAGCAGTGAAAGGCCCCGCTACACCTTC. This translates into CASSERPRYTF. This chain joins TRBV6-1 and TRBJ1-2; D not certain. Trimming pared 2 bases from V and 9 bases from J, leaving 7 bases between. CDR1 is MNHNS, CDR2 SASEGT, per germline. CDR3 size: 11 residues.

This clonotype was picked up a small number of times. CDR3 sequence (DNA): TGTGCCAGCAGCTTAGGTCGAGTAGGGCCCTACGAGCAGTACTTC. Translating it yields CASSLGRVGPYEQYF. The chain joins TRBV7-8 to TRBJ2-7; D gene uncertain. Germline loops: CDR1 SGHVS, CDR2 FQNEAQ. V lost 1 base, J lost 2 bases, and 12 bases lay in between. The CDR3 length is 15 residues.

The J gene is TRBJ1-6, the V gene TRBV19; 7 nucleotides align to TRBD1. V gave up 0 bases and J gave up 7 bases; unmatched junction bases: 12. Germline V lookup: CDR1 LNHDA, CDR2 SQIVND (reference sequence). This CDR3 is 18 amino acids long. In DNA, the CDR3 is TGTGCCAGTAGTATAGATTGGCTAGGGACAGCTTGGAATTCACCCCTCCACTTT. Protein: CASSIDWLGTAWNSPLHF.

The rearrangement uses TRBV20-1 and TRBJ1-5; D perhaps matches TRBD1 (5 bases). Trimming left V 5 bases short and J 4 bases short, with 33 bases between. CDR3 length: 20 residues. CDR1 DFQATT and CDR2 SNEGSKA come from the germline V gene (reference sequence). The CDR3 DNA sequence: TGCAGTGCTCCGCTACCCCTCGGTGGTGGGGGAAGTGGGTTTAATCAGCCCCAGCATTTT. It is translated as CSAPLPLGGGGSGFNQPQHF.

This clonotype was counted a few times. CDR3 bases: TGTGCCAGCAGCTTGGGAATTTTATTTTGGGATGAGCAGTTCTTC. Residues: CASSLGILFWDEQFF. The chain recombines TRBV5-5 with TRBJ2-1, with D hard to call. Trimming cost V 0 bases and J 8 bases, with 15 bases left between them. This CDR3 has 15 amino acids. CDR1 and CDR2 from the germline V gene are SGHKS and YYEKEE (reference sequence).

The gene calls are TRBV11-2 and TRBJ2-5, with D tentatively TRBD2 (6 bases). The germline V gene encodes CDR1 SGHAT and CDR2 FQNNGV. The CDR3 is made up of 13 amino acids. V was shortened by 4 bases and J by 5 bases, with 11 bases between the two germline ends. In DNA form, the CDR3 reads TGTGCCAGCAGCTCTAGCCGGGGGGAGACCCAGTACTTC. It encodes CASSSSRGETQYF.

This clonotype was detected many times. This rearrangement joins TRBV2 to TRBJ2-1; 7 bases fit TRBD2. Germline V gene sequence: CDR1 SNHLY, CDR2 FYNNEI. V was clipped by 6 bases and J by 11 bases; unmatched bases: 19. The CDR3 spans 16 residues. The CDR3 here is CASRAVLGLAASQQFF. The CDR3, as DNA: TGTGCCAGCAGAGCCGTACTGGGGCTAGCGGCTAGTCAGCAGTTCTTC.

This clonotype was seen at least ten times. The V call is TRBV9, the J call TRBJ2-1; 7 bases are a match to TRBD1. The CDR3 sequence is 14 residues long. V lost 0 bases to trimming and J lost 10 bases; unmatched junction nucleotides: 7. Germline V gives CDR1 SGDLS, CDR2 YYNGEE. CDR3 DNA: TGTGCCAGCAGCGTAGAAGGTTTGACAGGGGAGCAGTTCTTC. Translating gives CASSVEGLTGEQFF.

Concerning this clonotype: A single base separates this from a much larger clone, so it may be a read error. CDR3 amino acids: CSAPTGWGPNEQFF. The CDR3 DNA is TGCAGTGCTCCGACAGGGTGGGGCCCCAATGAGCAGTTCTTC. This chain links TRBV20-1 with TRBJ2-1, with TRBD1 matching 7 bases. This CDR3 has 14 residues. Trimming at V came to 5 bases and at J to 6 bases, leaving 10 bases not matched to a gene. The germline gives CDR1 DFQATT, CDR2 SNEGSKA (reference sequence).

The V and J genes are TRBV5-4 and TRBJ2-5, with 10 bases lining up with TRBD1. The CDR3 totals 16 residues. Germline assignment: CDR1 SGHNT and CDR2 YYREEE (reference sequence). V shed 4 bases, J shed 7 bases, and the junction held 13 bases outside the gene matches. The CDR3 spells CASSPMTGTGEGTQYF. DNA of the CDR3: TGTGCCAGCAGCCCGATGACCGGGACAGGGGAAGGGACCCAGTACTTC.

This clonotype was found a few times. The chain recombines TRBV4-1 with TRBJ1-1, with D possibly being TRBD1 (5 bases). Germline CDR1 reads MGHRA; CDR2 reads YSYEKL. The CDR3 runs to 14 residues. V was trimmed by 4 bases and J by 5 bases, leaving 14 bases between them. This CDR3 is CASSRNPRETEAFF. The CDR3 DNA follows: TGCGCCAGCAGCCGCAACCCCAGGGAAACTGAAGCTTTCTTT.

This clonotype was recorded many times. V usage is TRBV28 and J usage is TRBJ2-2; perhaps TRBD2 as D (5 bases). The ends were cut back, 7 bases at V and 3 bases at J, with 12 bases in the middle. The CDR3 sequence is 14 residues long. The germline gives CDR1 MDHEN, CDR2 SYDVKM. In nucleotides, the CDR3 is TGTGCCAGCAACCCACTCGGGGACACCGGGGAGCTGTTTTTT. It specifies CASNPLGDTGELFF.

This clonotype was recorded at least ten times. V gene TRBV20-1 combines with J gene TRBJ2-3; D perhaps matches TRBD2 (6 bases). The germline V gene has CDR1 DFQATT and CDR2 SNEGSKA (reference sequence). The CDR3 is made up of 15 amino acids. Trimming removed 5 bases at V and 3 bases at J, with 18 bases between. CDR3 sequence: CSAFRGTTRTDTQYF. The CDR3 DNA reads TGCAGTGCTTTTCGGGGAACGACTAGGACAGATACGCAGTATTTT.

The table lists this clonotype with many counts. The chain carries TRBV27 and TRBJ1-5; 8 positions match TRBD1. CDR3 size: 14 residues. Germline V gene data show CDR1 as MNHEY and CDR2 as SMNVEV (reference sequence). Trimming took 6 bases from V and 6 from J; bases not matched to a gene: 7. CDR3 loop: CASRAQGAGQPQHF. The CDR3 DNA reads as TGTGCCAGCAGAGCTCAGGGGGCGGGTCAGCCCCAGCATTTT.

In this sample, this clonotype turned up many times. The CDR3 DNA follows: TGTGCCATCAGTGAGTCGGGCACCAGAGACAGTTTTGAGGGCTACACCTTC. Protein product: CAISESGTRDSFEGYTF. The V and J genes are TRBV10-3 and TRBJ1-2, with D possibly being TRBD1 (5 bases). The CDR3 totals 17 residues. V was pared by 0 bases and J by 8 bases, with 22 bases between. Germline V gives CDR1 ENHRY, CDR2 SYGVKD.

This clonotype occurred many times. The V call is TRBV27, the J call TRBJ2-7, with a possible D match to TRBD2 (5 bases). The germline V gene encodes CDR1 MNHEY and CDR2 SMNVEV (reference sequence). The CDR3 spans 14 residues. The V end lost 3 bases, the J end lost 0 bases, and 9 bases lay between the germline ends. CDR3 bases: TGTGCCAGCAGTTTCGGCGGGCCCTCCTACGAGCAGTACTTC. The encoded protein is CASSFGGPSYEQYF.

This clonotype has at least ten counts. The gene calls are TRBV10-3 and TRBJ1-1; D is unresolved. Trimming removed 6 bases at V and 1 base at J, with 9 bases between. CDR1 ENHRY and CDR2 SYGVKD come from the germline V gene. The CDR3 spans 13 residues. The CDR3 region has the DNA TGTGCCATCAGCTTCTGGGGGAACACTGAAGCTTTCTTT. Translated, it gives CAISFWGNTEAFF.

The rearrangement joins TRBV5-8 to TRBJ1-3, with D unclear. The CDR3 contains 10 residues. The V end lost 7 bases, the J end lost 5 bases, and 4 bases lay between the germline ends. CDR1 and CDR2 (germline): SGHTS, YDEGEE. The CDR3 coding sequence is TGTGCCAGCGTCAGAAACACCATATATTTT. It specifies CASVRNTIYF.

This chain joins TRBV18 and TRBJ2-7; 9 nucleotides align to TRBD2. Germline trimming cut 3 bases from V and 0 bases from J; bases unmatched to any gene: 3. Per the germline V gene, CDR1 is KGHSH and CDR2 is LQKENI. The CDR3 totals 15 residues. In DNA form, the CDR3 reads TGTGCCAGCTCACCGACTAGCGGATTCTCCTACGAGCAGTACTTC. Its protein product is CASSPTSGFSYEQYF.

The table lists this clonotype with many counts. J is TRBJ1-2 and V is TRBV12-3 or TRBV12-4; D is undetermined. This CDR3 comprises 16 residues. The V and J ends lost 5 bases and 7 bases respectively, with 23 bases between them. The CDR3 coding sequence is TGTGCCAGCAGTCCATTAAAACCCGACCGAGCCAGTGGCTACACCTTC. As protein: CASSPLKPDRASGYTF.

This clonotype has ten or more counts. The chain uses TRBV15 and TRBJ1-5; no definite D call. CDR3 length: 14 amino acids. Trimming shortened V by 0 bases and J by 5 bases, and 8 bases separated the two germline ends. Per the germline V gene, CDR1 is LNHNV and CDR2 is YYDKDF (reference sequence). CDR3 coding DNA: TGTGCCACCAGCAGAGATTCTGGGGATCAGCCCCAGCATTTT. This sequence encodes CATSRDSGDQPQHF.

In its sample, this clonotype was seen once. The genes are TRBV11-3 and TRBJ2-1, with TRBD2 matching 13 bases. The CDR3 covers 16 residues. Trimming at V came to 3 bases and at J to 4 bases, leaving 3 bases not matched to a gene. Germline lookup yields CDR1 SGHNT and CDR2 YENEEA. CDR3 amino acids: CASSFSGLAGYNEQFF. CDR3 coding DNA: TGTGCCAGCAGCTTCTCGGGACTAGCGGGGTACAATGAGCAGTTCTTC.

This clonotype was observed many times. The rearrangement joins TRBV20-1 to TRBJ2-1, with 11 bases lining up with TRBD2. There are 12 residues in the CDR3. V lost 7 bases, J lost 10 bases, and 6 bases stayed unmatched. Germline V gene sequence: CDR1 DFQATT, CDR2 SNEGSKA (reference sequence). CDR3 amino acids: CSVLLAGDEQFF. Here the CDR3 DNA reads TGCAGTGTCTTACTAGCGGGAGACGAGCAGTTCTTC.

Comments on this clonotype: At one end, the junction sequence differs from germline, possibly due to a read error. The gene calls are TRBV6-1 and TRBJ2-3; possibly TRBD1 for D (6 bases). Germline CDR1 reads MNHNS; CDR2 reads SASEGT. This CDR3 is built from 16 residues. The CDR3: CARSATGGLYTDTQYF. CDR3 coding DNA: TGTGCCAGGAGTGCGACAGGAGGCCTCTACACAGATACGCAGTATTTT.

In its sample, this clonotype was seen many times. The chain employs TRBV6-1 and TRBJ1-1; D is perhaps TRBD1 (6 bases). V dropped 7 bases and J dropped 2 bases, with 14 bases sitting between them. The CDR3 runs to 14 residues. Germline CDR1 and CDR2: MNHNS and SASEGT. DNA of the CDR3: TGTGCCAGCATCAGACAGGCCTCTAACACTGAAGCTTTCTTT. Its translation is CASIRQASNTEAFF.

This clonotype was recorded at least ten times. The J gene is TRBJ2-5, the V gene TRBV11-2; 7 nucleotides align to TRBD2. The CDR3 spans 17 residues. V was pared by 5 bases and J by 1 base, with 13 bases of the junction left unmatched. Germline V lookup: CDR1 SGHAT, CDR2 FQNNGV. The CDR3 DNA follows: TGTGCCAGCAGCCGACGGCTGGCGGGAGTGGTCCAAGAGACCCAGTACTTC. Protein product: CASSRRLAGVVQETQYF.